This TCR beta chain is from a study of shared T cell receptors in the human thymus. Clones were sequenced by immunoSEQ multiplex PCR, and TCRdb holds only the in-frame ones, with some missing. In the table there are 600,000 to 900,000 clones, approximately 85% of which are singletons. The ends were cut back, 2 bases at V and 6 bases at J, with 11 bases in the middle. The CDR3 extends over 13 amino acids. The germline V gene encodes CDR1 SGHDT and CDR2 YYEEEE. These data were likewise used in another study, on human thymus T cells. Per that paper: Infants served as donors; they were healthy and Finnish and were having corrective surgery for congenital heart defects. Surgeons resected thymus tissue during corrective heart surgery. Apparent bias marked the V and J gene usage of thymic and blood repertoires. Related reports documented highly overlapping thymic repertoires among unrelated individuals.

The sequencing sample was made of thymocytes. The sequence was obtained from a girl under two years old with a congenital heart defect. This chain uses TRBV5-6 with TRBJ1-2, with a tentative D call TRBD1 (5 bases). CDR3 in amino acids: CASSFIRVDGYTF. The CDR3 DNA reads TGTGCCAGCAGCTTTATCAGGGTGGATGGCTACACCTTC. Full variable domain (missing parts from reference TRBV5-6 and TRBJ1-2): DAGVTQSPTHLIKTRGQQVTLRCSPKSGHDTVSWYQQALGQGPQFIFQYYEEEERQRGNFPDRFSGHQFPNYSSELNVNALLLGDSALYLCASSFIRVDGYTFGSGTRLTVV.